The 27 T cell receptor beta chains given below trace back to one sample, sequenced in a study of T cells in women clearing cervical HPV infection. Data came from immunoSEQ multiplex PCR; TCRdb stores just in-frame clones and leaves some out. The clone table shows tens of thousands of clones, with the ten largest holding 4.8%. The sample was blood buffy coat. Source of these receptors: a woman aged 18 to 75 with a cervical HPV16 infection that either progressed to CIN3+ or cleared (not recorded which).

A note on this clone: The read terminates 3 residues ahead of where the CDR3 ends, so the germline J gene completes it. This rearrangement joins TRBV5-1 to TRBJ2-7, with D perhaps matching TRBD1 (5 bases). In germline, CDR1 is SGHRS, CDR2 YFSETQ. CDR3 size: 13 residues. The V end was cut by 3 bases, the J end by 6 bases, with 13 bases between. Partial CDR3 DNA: TGCGCCAGCAGCTCGCAGCCGCAGGGCGAG. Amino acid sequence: CASSSQPQGE. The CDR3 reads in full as CASSSQPQGEQYF.

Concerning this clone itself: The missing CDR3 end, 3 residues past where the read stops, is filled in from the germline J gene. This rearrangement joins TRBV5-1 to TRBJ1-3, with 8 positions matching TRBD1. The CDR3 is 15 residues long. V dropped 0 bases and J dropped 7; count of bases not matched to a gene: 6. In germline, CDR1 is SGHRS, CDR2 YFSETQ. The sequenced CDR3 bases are TGCGCCAGCAGCTTGGAAGCAGGGGGCCACAACACC. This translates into CASSLEAGGHNT. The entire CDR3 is CASSLEAGGHNTIYF.

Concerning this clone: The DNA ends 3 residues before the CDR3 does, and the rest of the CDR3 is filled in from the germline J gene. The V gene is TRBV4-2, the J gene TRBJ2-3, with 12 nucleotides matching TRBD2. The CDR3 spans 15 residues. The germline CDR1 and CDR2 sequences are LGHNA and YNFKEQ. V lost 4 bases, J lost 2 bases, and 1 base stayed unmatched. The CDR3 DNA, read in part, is TGTGCCAGCAGCCCTAGCGGGGGGGTCACAGATACG. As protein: CASSPSGGVTDT. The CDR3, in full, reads CASSPSGGVTDTQYF.

The sequenced part of the CDR3 DNA is TGTGCCAGTGCCGCGACTAGCGGGGGGGCCGACGAG. Encoded protein: CASAATSGGADE. The whole CDR3 sequence reads CASAATSGGADEQYF. The chain joins TRBV19 to TRBJ2-7, with 14 bases matching TRBD2. The observed sequence ends 3 residues before the CDR3 terminus, with the missing tail filled in from the germline J gene. Germline V gene sequence: CDR1 LNHDA, CDR2 SQIVND (reference sequence). Trimming at V came to 8 bases and at J to 5 bases, leaving 8 bases not matched to a gene. The CDR3 covers 15 residues.

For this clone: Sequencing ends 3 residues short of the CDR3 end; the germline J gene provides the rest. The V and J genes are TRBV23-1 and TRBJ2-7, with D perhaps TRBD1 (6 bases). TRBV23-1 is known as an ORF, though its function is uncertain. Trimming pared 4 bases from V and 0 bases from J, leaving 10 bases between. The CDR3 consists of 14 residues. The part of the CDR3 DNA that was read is TGCGCCAGCAGTCCACGGACAGTCTCCTACGAG. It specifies CASSPRTVSYE. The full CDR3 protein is CASSPRTVSYEQYF.

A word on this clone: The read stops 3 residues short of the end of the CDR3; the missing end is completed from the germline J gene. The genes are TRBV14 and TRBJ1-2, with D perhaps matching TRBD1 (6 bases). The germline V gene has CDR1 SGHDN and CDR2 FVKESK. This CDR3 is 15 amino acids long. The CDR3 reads CASSQAPRTDSRYTF. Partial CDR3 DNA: TGTGCCAGCAGCCAAGCCCCTAGGACAGACTCTCGC.

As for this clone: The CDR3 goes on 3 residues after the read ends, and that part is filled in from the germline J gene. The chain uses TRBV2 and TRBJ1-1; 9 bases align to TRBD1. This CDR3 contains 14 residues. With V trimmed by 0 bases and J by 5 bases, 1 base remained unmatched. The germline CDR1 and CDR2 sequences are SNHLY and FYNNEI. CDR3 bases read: TGTGCCAGCAGTGAAGCAGGGACAGGGACTGAA. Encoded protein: CASSEAGTGTE. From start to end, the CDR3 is CASSEAGTGTEAFF.

CDR3 protein: CASREGQYGTDTQYF. The DNA read from the CDR3 is TGCGCCAGCAGAGAGGGACAGTACGGCACAGATACG. The chain has TRBV5-1 and TRBJ2-3; 7 bases fit TRBD1. The read is 3 residues too short to cover the CDR3 end, so that end is filled in from the germline J gene. V dropped 5 bases and J dropped 1; count of bases not matched to a gene: 7. Germline values: CDR1 SGHRS, CDR2 YFSETQ. The CDR3 is made up of 15 amino acids.

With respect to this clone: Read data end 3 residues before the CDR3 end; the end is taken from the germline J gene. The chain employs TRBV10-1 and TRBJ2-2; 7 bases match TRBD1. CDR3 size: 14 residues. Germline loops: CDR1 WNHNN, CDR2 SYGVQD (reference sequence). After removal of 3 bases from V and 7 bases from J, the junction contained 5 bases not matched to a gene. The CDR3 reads CASSEQGQGGELFF. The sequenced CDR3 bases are TGCGCCAGCAGTGAACAGGGGCAGGGCGGGGAG.

The sequenced CDR3 bases are TGTGCCAGTAGTATAGGTATCGAGGGGTACAATGAG. Protein product: CASSIGIEGYNE. The full CDR3 sequence reads CASSIGIEGYNEQFF. The chain joins TRBV19 to TRBJ2-1, with D tentatively TRBD1 or TRBD2 (5 bases each). Coverage ceases 3 residues before the CDR3 finishes, and the germline J gene fills in the end. V lost 1 base and J 4 bases, leaving 11 bases between the germline ends. The germline V gene has CDR1 LNHDA and CDR2 SQIVND (reference sequence). CDR3 length: 15 residues. The full variable domain, in which reference TRBV19 and TRBJ2-1 provide the parts outside the CDR3, is DGGITQSPKYLFRKEGQNVTLSCEQNLNHDAMYWYRQDPGQGLRLIYYSQIVNDFQKGDIAEGYSVSREKKESFPLTVTSAQKNPTAFYLCASSIGIEGYNEQFFGPGTRLTVL.

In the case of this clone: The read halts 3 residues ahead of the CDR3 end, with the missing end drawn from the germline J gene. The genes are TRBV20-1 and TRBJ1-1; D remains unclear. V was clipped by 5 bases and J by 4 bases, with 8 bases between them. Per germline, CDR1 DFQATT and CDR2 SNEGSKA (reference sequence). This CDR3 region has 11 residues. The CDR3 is CSAYISTEAFF. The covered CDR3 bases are TGCAGTGCTTATATTTCCACTGAA.

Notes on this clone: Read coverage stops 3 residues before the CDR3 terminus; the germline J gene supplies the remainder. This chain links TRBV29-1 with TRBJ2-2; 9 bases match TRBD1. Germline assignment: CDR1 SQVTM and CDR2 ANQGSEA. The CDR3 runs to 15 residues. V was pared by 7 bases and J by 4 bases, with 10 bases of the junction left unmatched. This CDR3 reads CSARTGAKGTGELFF. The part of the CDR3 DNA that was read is TGCAGCGCACGGACAGGGGCGAAGGGCACCGGGGAG.

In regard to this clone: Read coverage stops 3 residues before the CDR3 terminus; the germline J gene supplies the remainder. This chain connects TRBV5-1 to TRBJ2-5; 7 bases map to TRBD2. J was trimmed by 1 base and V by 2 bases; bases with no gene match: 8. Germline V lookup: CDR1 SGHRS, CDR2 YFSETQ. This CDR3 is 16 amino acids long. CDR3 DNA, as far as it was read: TGCGCCAGCAGCTTCGCTAGCGGCCAACTCCAAGAGACC. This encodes CASSFASGQLQET. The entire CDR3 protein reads CASSFASGQLQETQYF.

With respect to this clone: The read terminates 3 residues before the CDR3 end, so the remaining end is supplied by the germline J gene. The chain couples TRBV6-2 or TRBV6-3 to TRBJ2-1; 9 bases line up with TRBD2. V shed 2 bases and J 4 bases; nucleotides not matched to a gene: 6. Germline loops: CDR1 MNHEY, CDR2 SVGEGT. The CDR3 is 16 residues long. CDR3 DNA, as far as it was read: TGTGCCAGCAGTTACCGGGGCGGGGGGGGATACAATGAG. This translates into CASSYRGGGGYNE. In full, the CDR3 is CASSYRGGGGYNEQFF.

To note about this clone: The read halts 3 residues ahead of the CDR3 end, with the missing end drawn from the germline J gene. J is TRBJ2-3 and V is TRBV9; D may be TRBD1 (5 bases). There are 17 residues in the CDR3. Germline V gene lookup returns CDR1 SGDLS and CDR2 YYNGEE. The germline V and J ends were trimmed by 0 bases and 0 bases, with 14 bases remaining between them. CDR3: CASSVDLWGSSTDTQYF. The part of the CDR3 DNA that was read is TGTGCCAGCAGCGTAGATTTGTGGGGCAGTAGCACAGATACG.

Incomplete CDR3 DNA: TGTGCCAGCGGGGGGACAGGCCCCCAATCCCTAAACACC. It yields the protein CASGGTGPQSLNT. The complete CDR3 protein is CASGGTGPQSLNTIYF. The chain has TRBV2 and TRBJ1-3; 8 bases match TRBD1. The read terminates 3 residues before the CDR3 end, so the remaining end is supplied by the germline J gene. Germline V gene data show CDR1 as SNHLY and CDR2 as FYNNEI. Germline trimming cut 8 bases from V and 6 bases from J; bases unmatched to any gene: 15. CDR3 size: 16 residues.

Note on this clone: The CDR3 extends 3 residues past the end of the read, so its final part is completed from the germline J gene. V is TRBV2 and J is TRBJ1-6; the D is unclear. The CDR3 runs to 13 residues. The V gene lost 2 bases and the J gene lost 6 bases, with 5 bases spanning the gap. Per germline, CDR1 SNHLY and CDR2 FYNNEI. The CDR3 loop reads CASSERLNSPLHF. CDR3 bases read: TGTGCCAGCAGTGAAAGGCTTAATTCACCC.

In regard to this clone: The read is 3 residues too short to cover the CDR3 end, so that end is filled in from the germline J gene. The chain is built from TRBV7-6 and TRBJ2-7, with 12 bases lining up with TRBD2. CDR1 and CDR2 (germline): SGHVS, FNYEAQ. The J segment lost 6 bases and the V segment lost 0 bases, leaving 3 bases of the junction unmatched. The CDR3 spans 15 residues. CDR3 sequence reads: CASSLARTSGAEQYF. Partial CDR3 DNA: TGTGCCAGCAGCTTAGCGAGGACTAGCGGGGCCGAG.

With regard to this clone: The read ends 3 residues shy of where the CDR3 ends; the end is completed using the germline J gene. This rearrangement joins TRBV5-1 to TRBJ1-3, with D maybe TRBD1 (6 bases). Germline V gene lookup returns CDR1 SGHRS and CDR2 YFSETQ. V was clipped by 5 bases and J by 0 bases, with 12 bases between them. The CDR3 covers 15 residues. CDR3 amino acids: CASRETGLSGNTIYF. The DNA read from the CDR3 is TGCGCCAGCAGGGAGACAGGCCTCTCTGGAAACACC.

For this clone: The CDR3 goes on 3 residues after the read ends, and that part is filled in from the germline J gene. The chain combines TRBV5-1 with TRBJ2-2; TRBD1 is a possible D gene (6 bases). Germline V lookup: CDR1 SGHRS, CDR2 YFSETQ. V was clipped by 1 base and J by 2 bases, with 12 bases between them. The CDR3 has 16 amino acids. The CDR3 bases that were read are TGCGCCAGCAGCTTGACGGCAGGGGTCAACACCGGGGAG. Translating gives CASSLTAGVNTGE. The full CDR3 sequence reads CASSLTAGVNTGELFF.

CDR3 DNA (partial): TGCGCCAGCAGTAATTACAGGGGAGAAGGCGATGGC. Its translation is CASSNYRGEGDG. The full CDR3 sequence reads CASSNYRGEGDGYTF. The chain is built from TRBV10-1 and TRBJ1-2; 7 nucleotides match TRBD1. The CDR3 extends 3 residues past the end of the read, so its final part is completed from the germline J gene. The CDR3 is 15 amino acids. Per germline, CDR1 WNHNN and CDR2 SYGVQD (reference sequence). J lost 6 bases, V lost 5 bases, and 12 bases had no gene match.

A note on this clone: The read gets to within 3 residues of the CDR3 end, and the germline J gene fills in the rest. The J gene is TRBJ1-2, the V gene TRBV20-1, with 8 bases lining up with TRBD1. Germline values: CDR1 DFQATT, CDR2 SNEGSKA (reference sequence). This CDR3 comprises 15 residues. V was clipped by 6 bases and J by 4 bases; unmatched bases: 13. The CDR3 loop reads CSATGGGTRTYGYTF. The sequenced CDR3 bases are TGCAGTGCCACAGGGGGTGGGACGCGGACCTATGGC.

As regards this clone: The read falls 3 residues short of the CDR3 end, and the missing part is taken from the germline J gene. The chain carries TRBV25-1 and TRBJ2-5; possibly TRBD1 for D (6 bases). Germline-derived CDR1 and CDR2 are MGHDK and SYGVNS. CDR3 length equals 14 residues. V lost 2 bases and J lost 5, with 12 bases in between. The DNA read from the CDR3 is TGTGCCAGCAGTGAACCAGGGGTGTTGGAGACC. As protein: CASSEPGVLET. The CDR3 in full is CASSEPGVLETQYF.

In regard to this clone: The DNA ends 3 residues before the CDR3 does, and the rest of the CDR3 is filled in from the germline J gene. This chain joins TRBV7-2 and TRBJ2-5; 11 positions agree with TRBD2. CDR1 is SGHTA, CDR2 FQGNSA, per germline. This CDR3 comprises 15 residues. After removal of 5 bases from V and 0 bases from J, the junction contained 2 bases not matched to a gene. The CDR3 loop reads CASSRTSGYQETQYF. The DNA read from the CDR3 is TGTGCCAGCAGCCGGACTAGCGGGTACCAAGAGACC.

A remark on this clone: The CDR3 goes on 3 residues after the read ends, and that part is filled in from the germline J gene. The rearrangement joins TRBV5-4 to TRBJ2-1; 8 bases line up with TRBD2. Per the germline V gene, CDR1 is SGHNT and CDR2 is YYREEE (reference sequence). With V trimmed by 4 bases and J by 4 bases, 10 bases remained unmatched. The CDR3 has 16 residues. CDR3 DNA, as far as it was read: TGTGCCAGCAGCGTACCGGCGGGGGGACCGTACAATGAG. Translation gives CASSVPAGGPYNE. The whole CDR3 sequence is CASSVPAGGPYNEQFF.

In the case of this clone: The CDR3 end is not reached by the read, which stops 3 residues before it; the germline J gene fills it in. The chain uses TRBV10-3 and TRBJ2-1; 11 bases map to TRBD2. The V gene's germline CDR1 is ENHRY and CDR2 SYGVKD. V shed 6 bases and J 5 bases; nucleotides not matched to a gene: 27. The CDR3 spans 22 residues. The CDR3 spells CAISRRAGQPGVSGGGDNEQFF. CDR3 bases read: TGTGCCATCAGCCGACGCGCCGGACAACCTGGGGTTAGCGGGGGGGGCGACAATGAG.

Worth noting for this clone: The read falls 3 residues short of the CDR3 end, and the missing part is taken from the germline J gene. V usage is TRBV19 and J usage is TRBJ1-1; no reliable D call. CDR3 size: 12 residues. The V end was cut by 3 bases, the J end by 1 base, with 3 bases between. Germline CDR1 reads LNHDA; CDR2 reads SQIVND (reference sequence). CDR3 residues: CASSIGNTEAFF. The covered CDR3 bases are TGTGCCAGTAGTATCGGGAACACTGAA.